This T cell receptor (beta chain) was sequenced during a study of cytomegalovirus exposure and HLA in healthy donors (dated by TCRdb to about 2017). About the study as a whole: An earlier analysis of several hundred of the donors reported about 250 Gb of sequence data and about 100 million unique TCR beta sequences from around 200 million T cells. Donor age, sex, ethnicity and CMV serostatus were compiled alongside the repertoire data. Of the 300 to 400 genotyped donors, over 65% fell in the genetic ancestry cluster associated with self-reported Caucasian donors. Four to six DR-DQ haplotypes were handled as single units for association and clustering, since linkage in the cohort was strong. To study patterns of TCR occurrence, a later analysis re-analyzed previously published TCR beta repertoires from 550 to 800 donors and added high-resolution HLA genotyping. Besides the first cohort of some 670 subjects, a separate validation cohort made up of roughly 120 different subjects was used. The study used immunosequencing to profile the T cell repertoires of approximately 690 subjects and linked those repertoires to cytomegalovirus serostatus. Among some 410 genotyped donors of the cohort, an average of around 250,000 unique TCR beta nucleotide sequences was sequenced per donor, of which 15% to 20% were non-productive. HLA typing included class I and class II loci at four-digit resolution. Rather than using new phenotypic data, the later analysis identified candidate immune exposures from TCR beta sequences and from how often those sequences occurred across donors. The study aimed to test whether signatures of past pathogen exposure could be identified by cataloging public T cell receptors. An earlier analysis of 587 of the donors applied high-throughput TCR beta sequencing to assess whether each TCR beta V gene segment acted as functional or pseudogenic. Every repertoire in the discovery cohort had been generated on one and the same sequencing platform. The study combined high-throughput TCR immunosequencing, statistical association of individual TCRs with disease status, and machine learning to predict cytomegalovirus infection status. Typing coverage varied by locus: roughly 620-640 donors for A, B, C, DRB1 and DQB1; roughly 500 for DQA1; about 590 for DPA1; under 490 for DPB1. A later genetic analysis used genome-wide SNP genotypes for about 65% of the roughly 670 donors, treating that subset as a discovery cohort. An early release that covered roughly 600 HLA-typed donors contained 250 to 350 gigabases of sequencing data and about 93 million unique TCR sequences. On the study overall, not on this receptor specifically: CMV serostatus was the only immune exposure information available for the cohort. In an earlier analysis of some 500 of the donors, most TCR beta V segments were observed in productive rearrangements about 90% or about 30% of the time, broadly matching IMGT annotations. According to a later genetic analysis, donors in an Asian-associated ancestry cluster had fewer N-insertions in productive TCRs than the roughly 670-donor mean. Sequencing depth was assumed to be roughly uniform across donors in the presence/absence analyses, though that assumption may not hold. In a later analysis, several top co-occurrence clusters were reported to appear linked to parvovirus B19, influenza, CMV and Epstein-Barr virus. Because HLA typing was unavailable for some donors at each locus, only the typed subset was used in association tests. In a later analysis, most CMV-associated TCR beta chains were found to appear HLA-restricted, with HLA associations seemingly driven largely by CMV exposure. The sequencing pipeline was judged likely to have produced a cluster of highly shared sequence variants as a technical artifact. In a later analysis, some 17,000 TCR beta sequences were associated with specific HLA alleles at a false discovery rate of 0.05. According to the authors, the approach could potentially be generalized to other disease states and immunological phenotypes. A total of about 150 TCR beta chains were listed by the study as associated with cytomegalovirus. The classifier was reported to diagnose cytomegalovirus status with high specificity and sensitivity in both the original and validation cohorts. Assigning TCR associations to individual alleles was difficult when HLA alleles, especially DR and DQ, strongly co-occurred. A further reported finding was that TCR beta sequences accurately predicted the HLA-A and HLA-B alleles for most subjects in the first cohort. A later genetic analysis associated a missense DCLRE1C variant with V-gene and J-gene trimming of TCR beta chains, and an independent cohort replicated the association. A few of the identified cytomegalovirus-associated TCR beta chains were confirmed in vitro to be specific for cytomegalovirus antigens. In a later analysis, TCR association rates were found to vary across HLA loci, with the most associated TCRs seen for DRB1 alleles and the fewest for HLA-C alleles. Some IMGT-functional V segments, including TRBV6-2 and TRBV6-3, could not be told apart with the 87-base-pair reads, so those segments were excluded. Most TCR sequences were seen in very few donors, while some public TCRs were found in many individuals. Linkage disequilibrium might explain the correlated functional status among segregating V segments, but an unknown experimental factor could not be excluded. In a later analysis, HLA-associated TCR beta chains showed more clonal expansion and lower generation probabilities than non-associated chains that were equally common. The cohort was sequenced for TCR beta chains only, and without alpha or paired-chain data the features that could be detected were limited. The earlier analysis of some 560 of the donors excluded some 15 rarely observed V segments, including chromosome 9 orphons, because counts were too low.

The cohort was made up of 666 healthy bone marrow donors. Cohort members were all nominally healthy when sampled, although unrecorded immune exposures were likely present. The donor was CMV seronegative and belonged to the group of several hundred seronegative cohort members. Each donor provided a peripheral blood sample, and peripheral blood mononuclear cells were used for TCR beta sequencing. The Qiagen DNeasy Blood Extraction Kit was used to extract genomic DNA from the blood cell samples. Receptor amplification or capture employed the immunoSEQ multiplex PCR assay. A mixture of 60 forward primers for TCR Vbeta segments and 13 reverse primers for TCR Jbeta segments was used in the multiplex PCR. The CDR3 region of rearranged TCR beta genes was amplified from genomic DNA with a multiplex PCR assay. The Illumina HiSeq System was used to sequence the amplified TCR beta libraries as 87-base-pair reads. The original methods were these. A later analysis tallied tens of millions of unique TCR beta chains across the 700 or so repertoires, and about 10 million of those chains were shared by two or more donors. Raw reads were error-corrected and collapsed into unique sequences with a nearest-neighbor algorithm that merged closely related sequences to remove PCR and sequencing errors. V, D and J gene segments were assigned by aligning CDR3 sequences to IMGT reference sequences. For a sequence to be retained, at least a six-nucleotide match to both a V gene segment and a J gene segment was required. Rearrangements were classified as productive when the CDR3 lacked stop codons and remained in frame with V and J, and all other rearrangements were classified as non-productive. CDR3 was defined according to IMGT convention as the region running from the second conserved V-encoded cysteine to the conserved J-encoded phenylalanine. In an earlier analysis of 500 to 650 of the donors, sequences lacking an unambiguous match to a single V gene segment were excluded. An earlier analysis of a few hundred of the donors classified V segments as functional when productive rearrangements were above 56.7% and as segregating when the standard deviation between donors was above 5%. To diagnose cytomegalovirus status from the catalog of TCR beta chain sequences, a statistical classification framework was built. A later analysis assigned V and J genes by comparing TCR nucleotide sequences with IMGT/GENE-DB human TR gene sequences. Using the TCRdist pipeline, a later analysis assigned CDR3 sequences along with most-parsimonious VDJ recombination scenarios. In a later analysis, each TCR beta chain was defined by its CDR3 amino acid sequence together with its V-gene family, and reads lacking a unique V-gene family were excluded. As a way to deal with suspected cross-contamination and a sequencing artifact, a later analysis dropped approximately 570 nucleotide sequences that were highly shared and had low generation probability. In a later analysis, a clonal expansion index was calculated for each public chain from normalized within-repertoire ranks of inferred template counts. A later analysis computed generation probabilities with a VDJ recombination model fitted to out-of-frame rearrangements, and checked the results against IGoR. In a later analysis, TCR-TCR, TCR-HLA and TCR-CMV co-occurrence was scored with hypergeometric tests, and a repertoire-size bias correction was applied to TCR pairs. In a later analysis, false discovery rates were estimated by permuting HLA or CMV assignments 20 times. In a later analysis, co-occurring TCRs were grouped using DBSCAN, and TCRdist sequence similarity was added for clustering within HLA-allele-positive subsets. For co-occurrence clustering, repertoires with fewer than 30,000 or more than 120,000 public chains were excluded, along with a handful of repertoires with anomalous nucleotide sharing. TCRdb took this table from immuneACCESS and kept in-frame rearrangements with V and J called. Such tables lack part of the clones; where checked against another copy, unresolved V genes explain under half of the gap, and the rest is unexplained. V, J and clone size reflect that table, while D and trimming were determined from the DNA. The sample table records approximately 180,000 clones; about 81% of these occur just once. In total, the top ten clones hold 2% to 2.5% of the sample.

Concerning this clone itself: Its specific antigen is unknown. There are no base qualities to consult, and no much larger clone falls within one base.

Per the germline V gene, SNHLY is the CDR1 and FYNNEI is the CDR2. From the cysteine up to the phenylalanine, the CDR3 has a length of 10 residues. The entry retains the CDR3 DNA only, 30 bases that are in frame from base 1. V trim: 6 bases; J trim: 7 bases; unmatched bases: 0. The sequence was obtained from a woman aged 25 to 39 in good health and CMV-seronegative. The sequencing sample was made of PBMCs. The V and J segments used are TRBV2 and TRBJ2-7, with 7 bases in between that match TRBD1. The sequenced DNA: TGTGCCAGCAGGGACAGGGAGCAGTACTTC. Its protein is CASRDREQYF. Supplemented by the reference TRBV2 and TRBJ2-7 proteins around the CDR3, the complete variable domain is EPEVTQTPSHQVTQMGQEVILRCVPISNHLYFYWYRQILGQKVEFLVSFYNNEISEKSEIFDDQFSVERPDGSNFTLKIRSTKLEDSAMYFCASRDREQYFGPGTRLTVT.